This T cell receptor beta chain was documented in a study of blood T cell repertoires in COVID-19. Assay: immunoSEQ multiplex PCR; the TCRdb copy retains only in-frame clones and omits some. The sample has approximately 140,000 clones; around nine tenths are singletons. CDR3 length: 16 residues. Germline V lookup: CDR1 SEHNR, CDR2 FQNEAQ (reference sequence). V shed 1 base and J 14 bases; nucleotides not matched to a gene: 17. The V gene is TRBV7-9, the J gene TRBJ1-2, with TRBD1 matching over 9 bases. This clonotype was sampled from a man between 65 and 79 years old with active COVID-19. Source material: peripheral blood. CDR3 sequence reads: CASSLVLTGGELSETF. The CDR3 nucleotides read TGTGCCAGCAGCTTAGTTCTTACAGGGGGCGAACTATCAGAAACCTTC.